The clone carrying this T cell receptor beta chain came up a few times. This CDR3 is built from 13 residues. V dropped 5 bases and J dropped 3 bases, with 11 bases sitting between them. Germline V lookup: CDR1 SQVTM, CDR2 ANQGSEA. The entry originates in a study of blood T cell repertoires in COVID-19. The table came from immunoSEQ multiplex PCR; TCRdb's copy has only in-frame clones and leaves some out. The sample holds under 450,000 clones, about 80% seen once. The chain links TRBV29-1 to TRBJ1-5, with D possibly being TRBD1 (6 bases). The sequence came from a human donor with acute or convalescent COVID-19. The donor label of this sample is uncertain. The sequencing input was peripheral blood. In nucleotides, the CDR3 is TGCAGCGTTCTCCCAGGGGCCAATCAGCCCCAGCATTTT. Encoded protein: CSVLPGANQPQHF.